These 6 T cell receptor beta chains came from one sample sequenced in a study of blood T cell repertoires in COVID-19. Here immunoSEQ multiplex PCR was the method, and the copy in TCRdb shows in-frame clones only, minus some. The data contain about 300,000 clones, 85% to 90% of them singletons. The sequencing sample was made of PBMCs or T cells enriched from blood (not recorded which). Receptor source: a woman between 18 and 30 years old who had recovered from COVID-19.

J is TRBJ2-5 and V is TRBV3-1 (or the pseudogene TRBV3-2), with D maybe TRBD2 (7 bases). The V end lost 2 bases, the J end lost 1 base, and 17 bases lay between the germline ends. The CDR3 loop spans 17 amino acids. Germline lookup yields CDR1 LGHDT and CDR2 YNNKEL (reference sequence). The CDR3 DNA is TGTGCCAGCAGCCAAACCGAAGGGGGGGGGACCCAAGAGACCCAGTACTTC. This codes for CASSQTEGGGTQETQYF.

The V gene is TRBV7-2, the J gene TRBJ1-1; perhaps TRBD1 as D (6 bases). Trimming cost V 5 bases and J 4 bases, with 11 bases left between them. This CDR3 has 13 residues. Germline V CDR1 and CDR2: SGHTA, FQGNSA. This chain's CDR3 is CASSLQGVTEAFF. The CDR3 nucleotides are TGTGCCAGCAGCCTACAGGGAGTCACTGAAGCTTTCTTT.

CDR3 nucleotides: TGTGCCAGCAGCTTGGCTCGGGGTGGGGACACCGGGGAGCTGTTTTTT. This gives the protein CASSLARGGDTGELFF. The chain is built from TRBV5-4 and TRBJ2-2; D perhaps matches TRBD2 (5 bases). The V end was cut by 0 bases, the J end by 3 bases, with 12 bases between. The CDR3 sequence is 16 residues long. CDR1 SGHNT and CDR2 YYREEE come from the germline V gene (reference sequence).

This chain connects TRBV5-5 to TRBJ1-5, with 8 bases matching TRBD1. Trimming took 4 bases from V and 0 from J; bases not matched to a gene: 15. The CDR3 is 19 amino acids. Germline CDR1 is SGHKS and CDR2 is YYEKEE (reference sequence). The DNA of the CDR3 is TGTGCCAGCAGCCCATTCCGGGACAGGTCGATCTATAGCAATCAGCCCCAGCATTTT. This gives the protein CASSPFRDRSIYSNQPQHF.

The rearrangement links TRBV28 to TRBJ2-7; 7 nucleotides agree with TRBD1. Germline CDR1 MDHEN, CDR2 SYDVKM. CDR3 size: 14 residues. Germline trimming cut 4 bases from V and 3 bases from J; bases unmatched to any gene: 6. The CDR3 nucleotides are TGTGCCAGCAGTTCCTCGGGACAGAACTACGAGCAGTACTTC. Encoded protein: CASSSSGQNYEQYF.

This clone was picked up a small number of times. The rearrangement links TRBV3-1 (or the pseudogene TRBV3-2) to TRBJ2-7; D is ambiguous. V shed 1 base and J shed 0 bases, with 10 bases lying between them. The CDR3 runs to 15 residues. Germline CDR1 and CDR2: LGHDT and YNNKEL (reference sequence). CDR3 loop: CASSQVWSSSYEQYF. CDR3 nucleotides: TGTGCCAGCAGCCAAGTTTGGAGTAGCTCCTACGAGCAGTACTTC.